These T cell receptor beta chains were read from a single sample in a study of blood T cell repertoires in COVID-19. Assay used: immunoSEQ multiplex PCR; TCRdb lists only in-frame clones, some missing. Of 45,000 or so clones listed, 83% are singletons. The sample consisted of peripheral blood. These receptors were obtained from an older man in a cohort sampled during active COVID-19. CDR3s include the opening cysteine and the closing phenylalanine or tryptophan. D genes are given only for firm matches. The listing skips clone size in some rows; elsewhere it reads once, few, many or a size class.

D	J	size	V	DNA	CDR3
-	TRBJ2-7	-	TRBV9	TGTGCCAGCAGCGTAGGCCCGGACAGTGAGCAGTACTTC	CASSVGPDSEQYF
-	TRBJ2-7	-	TRBV30	TGTGCCTGGAGTTTGGGACAACCAGGAGAGCAGTACTTC	CAWSLGQPGEQYF
TRBD2	TRBJ2-4	-	TRBV20-1	TGCAGTGCTAGTGCTAGCGGGGATTGGGTCAAAAACATTCAGTACTTC	CSASASGDWVKNIQYF
-	TRBJ2-3	-	TRBV24-1	TGTGCCACCAGTGAGAGGGCAGATACGCAGTATTTT	CATSERADTQYF
-	TRBJ1-1	few	TRBV19	TGTGCCAGTAGGATATCGACAGTCAACACTGAAGCTTTCTTT	CASRISTVNTEAFF
-	TRBJ2-1	-	TRBV4-1	TGCGCCAGCAGCCAAGTGAATATGGGCTTTTCGGATGAGCAGTTCTTC	CASSQVNMGFSDEQFF
-	TRBJ1-1	-	TRBV20-1	TGCAGTGCTAGTGGACAGATGAACACTGAAGCTTTCTTT	CSASGQMNTEAFF
-	TRBJ1-6	-	TRBV4-1	TGCGCCAGCAGCCAAGCCGGAGATAATTCACCCCTCCACTTT	CASSQAGDNSPLHF
-	TRBJ1-6	-	TRBV6-2/TRBV6-3	TGTGCCAGCAGTTACTCTCCAGCAGGTTATAATTCACCCCTCCACTTT	CASSYSPAGYNSPLHF
-	TRBJ1-2	medium-sized	TRBV3-1/TRBV3-2	TGTGCCAGCAGCCAAGACGTGAACAGTTCTGGCTACACCTTC	CASSQDVNSSGYTF
-	TRBJ1-2	-	TRBV24-1	TGTGCCACCAGTGATCCCGACAGGACCGGCTACACCTTC	CATSDPDRTGYTF
-	TRBJ2-1	-	TRBV11-2	TGTGCCAGCAGCCCCCAGGGATATGAGCAGTTCTTC	CASSPQGYEQFF
TRBD1	TRBJ2-3	-	TRBV7-9	TGTGCCAGCAGCTGGGGACAGGCGAGCACAGATACGCAGTATTTT	CASSWGQASTDTQYF
-	TRBJ2-1	few	TRBV19	TGTGCCAGTAGTATTTCCCCGGGAGCAATCAACTCCTACAATGAGCAGTTCTTC	CASSISPGAINSYNEQFF
TRBD2	TRBJ2-7	-	TRBV18	TGTGCCAGCTCACCCCTGCGGGGGTCTCTCTCCTACGAGCAGTACTTC	CASSPLRGSLSYEQYF